The 18 T cell receptor beta chains in this list originate from one sample, sequenced in a study of T cell repertoires in cytomegalovirus infection. TCRdb reprocessed the reads via MiXCR and lists one record per CDR3 protein. The table lists nearly 650,000 distinct CDR3 sequences, less than 25% of them singletons. Sequences were obtained from CD8+ T cells from PBMCs. The receptors were gathered from a human donor in good health (CMV status not recorded). Some clones in this sample may be carry-over from other donors' samples.

The sample holds many counts of this clonotype. V is TRBV11-2 and J is TRBJ2-1; possible D gene TRBD2, 7 bases. The CDR3 runs to 14 residues. Trimming cost V 7 bases and J 1 base, with 11 bases left between them. Germline CDR1 SGHAT, CDR2 FQNNGV. CDR3 region: CASNGGASYNEQFF. CDR3 in DNA: TGTGCCAGCAATGGGGGGGCTTCCTACAATGAGCAGTTCTTC.

CDR3 nucleotide sequence: TGTGCCAGCAGCCTTGGACAGGGCAGAACCATACATAGCAATCAGCCCCAGCATTTT. Protein product: CASSLGQGRTIHSNQPQHF. This chain uses TRBV12-3 or TRBV12-4 with TRBJ1-5; 8 bases match TRBD1. The CDR3 is 19 amino acids. Trimming at V came to 6 bases and at J to 0 bases, leaving 16 bases not matched to a gene.

In its sample, this clonotype was seen a few times. The gene calls are TRBV20-1 and TRBJ1-1, with TRBD1 as a possible D gene (5 bases). The CDR3 totals 11 residues. Looked up from germline, CDR1 is DFQATT and CDR2 is SNEGSKA (reference sequence). Trimming took off 6 bases at V and 12 bases at J, with 17 bases between the two ends. CDR3 loop: CSALRTSGTFF. DNA for the CDR3: TGCAGTGCACTTCGGACATCGGGAACTTTCTTT.

The V call is TRBV6-2 or TRBV6-3, the J call TRBJ2-7; TRBD1 aligns across 8 bases. Germline V CDR1 and CDR2: MNHEY, SVGEGT. V was clipped by 5 bases and J by 2 bases; unmatched bases: 8. This CDR3 region has 15 residues. CDR3 protein: CASSETGVTTYEQYV. In DNA, the CDR3 is TGTGCCAGCAGTGAGACAGGGGTCACAACCTACGAGCAGTACGTC.

This clonotype was seen a single time. This chain links TRBV7-9 with TRBJ2-1; 13 bases map to TRBD2. Per the germline V gene, CDR1 is SEHNR and CDR2 is FQNEAQ (reference sequence). Germline trimming cut 4 bases from V and 5 bases from J; bases unmatched to any gene: 8. The CDR3 has 17 residues. Here the CDR3 DNA reads TGTGCCAGCAGCTCGACTAGCGGGGGGCCCGGGCACAATGAGCAGTTCTTC. As protein: CASSSTSGGPGHNEQFF.

This clonotype was counted a few times. The V and J genes are TRBV5-1 and TRBJ2-1; TRBD1 agrees at 10 bases. The CDR3 sequence is 13 residues long. The J segment lost 5 bases and the V segment lost 7 bases, leaving 3 bases of the junction unmatched. The germline V gene has CDR1 SGHRS and CDR2 YFSETQ. The CDR3 coding sequence is TGCGCCAGCGCTGGGACAGGGGACAATGAGCAGTTCTTC. This codes for CASAGTGDNEQFF.

This clonotype appeared a few times. The chain is built from TRBV20-1 and TRBJ1-3; 7 nucleotides agree with TRBD1. Germline assignment: CDR1 DFQATT and CDR2 SNEGSKA (reference sequence). This CDR3 comprises 15 residues. J gave up 4 bases and V 0 bases, and 6 bases lay outside the gene matches. This chain's CDR3 is CSARDLKGAGNTIYF. In DNA, the CDR3 is TGCAGTGCTAGAGATTTAAAGGGGGCAGGAAACACCATATATTTT.

As regards this clonotype: A read error may account for a junction end that differs from germline. V usage is TRBV14 and J usage is TRBJ2-1; TRBD2 might be the D (5 bases). The CDR3 is made up of 14 amino acids. CDR1 and CDR2 (germline): SGHDN, FVKESK. CDR3 residues: CASGQRGLYNEQFF. The CDR3, as DNA: TGTGCCAGCGGCCAACGGGGTCTTTACAATGAGCAGTTCTTC.

This clonotype was seen at least ten times. This rearrangement joins TRBV19 to TRBJ1-1, with 9 bases aligning to TRBD1. With 8 bases clipped from V and 4 bases from J, the junction kept 8 bases outside the gene matches. Germline assignment: CDR1 LNHDA and CDR2 SQIVND (reference sequence). CDR3 length: 14 residues. CDR3 DNA: TGTGCCAGTGAACCACAGGGGGCTTTCACTGAAGCTTTCTTT. Its translation is CASEPQGAFTEAFF.

This clonotype was counted at least ten times. V usage is TRBV4-1 and J usage is TRBJ2-1, with TRBD2 identical over 9 bases. This CDR3 is built from 16 residues. Trimming took 2 bases from V and 2 from J; bases not matched to a gene: 4. Germline V CDR1 and CDR2: MGHRA, YSYEKL. CDR3 in DNA: TGCGCCAGCAGCCAAACGGGACTAGCAACCTACAATGAGCAGTTCTTC. This codes for CASSQTGLATYNEQFF.

About this clonotype: A read error may explain this, as a much larger clone is one base away. V gene TRBV6-2 or TRBV6-3 combines with J gene TRBJ2-5; tentatively, D is TRBD2 (6 bases). The ends were cut back, 2 bases at V and 0 bases at J, with 7 bases in the middle. Germline CDR1 and CDR2: MNHEY and SVGEGT. This CDR3 is built from 14 residues. The CDR3 DNA is TGTGCCAGCAGTTACGGGACTTACCAAGAGACCCAGTACTTC. Translating gives CASSYGTYQETQYF.

This clonotype was seen a handful of times. This rearrangement joins TRBV6-5 to TRBJ2-7; no clear D gene. CDR1 is MNHEY and CDR2 is SVGAGI in the germline V gene. The CDR3 has 15 amino acids. V lost 0 bases to trimming and J lost 6 bases, with 15 bases between them. For the CDR3, the DNA is TGTGCCAGCAGTTACTCCGACCTCACCGGTACCGAGCAGTACTTC. Protein sequence: CASSYSDLTGTEQYF.

This clonotype was counted many times. The gene calls are TRBV7-9 and TRBJ2-1, with D unresolved. Germline lookup yields CDR1 SEHNR and CDR2 FQNEAQ (reference sequence). The ends were cut back, 2 bases at V and 1 base at J, with 9 bases in the middle. There are 15 residues in the CDR3. This CDR3 is CASSLTPGSYNEQFF. CDR3 DNA: TGTGCCAGCAGCTTAACTCCGGGTTCCTACAATGAGCAGTTCTTC. The full variable domain, completed using reference TRBV7-9 and TRBJ2-1, is DTGVSQNPRHKITKRGQNVTFRCDPISEHNRLYWYRQTLGQGPEFLTYFQNEAQLEKSRLLSDRFSAERPKGSFSTLEIQRTEQGDSAMYLCASSLTPGSYNEQFFGPGTRLTVL.

The chain has TRBV10-3 and TRBJ2-1; no clear D. Germline V lookup: CDR1 ENHRY, CDR2 SYGVKD. The CDR3 loop spans 11 amino acids. V dropped 2 bases and J dropped 9 bases, with 5 bases sitting between them. The CDR3 nucleotides are TGTGCCATCAGTGAGGATGCTGAGCAGTTCTTC. Translated, it gives CAISEDAEQFF.

The rearrangement joins TRBV7-9 to TRBJ2-3; D might be TRBD1 or TRBD2, each matching 6 bases. V lost 4 bases and J 3 bases, leaving 17 bases between the germline ends. The CDR3 has 16 amino acids. In germline, CDR1 is SEHNR, CDR2 FQNEAQ (reference sequence). The CDR3: CASSSDEGGRTDTQYF. The CDR3, as DNA: TGTGCCAGCAGCTCCGACGAGGGGGGAAGGACAGATACGCAGTATTTT.

This clonotype was picked up a small number of times. The chain employs TRBV6-2 or TRBV6-3 and TRBJ2-5; the D is unclear. CDR3 length: 14 residues. Trimming removed 0 bases at V and 4 bases at J, with 9 bases between. CDR1 and CDR2 from the germline V gene are MNHEY and SVGEGT. CDR3 sequence (DNA): TGTGCCAGCAGTTACTCGGCTAGGCCAGAGACCCAGTACTTC. Encoded protein: CASSYSARPETQYF.

Only a few counts were recorded for this clonotype. This chain joins TRBV20-1 and TRBJ2-3, with 13 bases that match TRBD2. The V gene end was trimmed by 6 bases and the J gene end by 0 bases; junction bases not matched to a gene: 9. This CDR3 contains 17 residues. The V gene's germline CDR1 is DFQATT and CDR2 SNEGSKA (reference sequence). CDR3: CSAGFGTSGDSTDTQYF. DNA for the CDR3: TGCAGTGCCGGTTTCGGGACTAGCGGGGATAGCACAGATACGCAGTATTTT.

This clonotype has just a few counts. The rearrangement uses TRBV20-1 and TRBJ1-2; 7 nucleotides agree with TRBD1. Germline lookup yields CDR1 DFQATT and CDR2 SNEGSKA (reference sequence). The length of the CDR3 is 14 residues. V was clipped by 4 bases and J by 6 bases; unmatched bases: 11. The DNA of the CDR3 is TGCAGTGCTAAACACCCGGGACAGTGGGATGGCTACACCTTC. Its translation is CSAKHPGQWDGYTF.